Listed below are T cell receptor beta chains from one sample, sequenced in a study of blood T cell repertoires in COVID-19. Clones were read by immunoSEQ multiplex PCR, and TCRdb kept only the in-frame ones, dropping some. The sample has about 120,000 clones; about 89% are singletons. The sample comprised peripheral blood. These TCRs come from a human donor with acute or convalescent COVID-19. The donor label of this sample is uncertain. Each CDR3 is given with its conserved first and last residue.

V,J,CDR3
TRBV4-2,TRBJ1-1,CASSQGGLEAFF
TRBV19,TRBJ1-2,CASRTGVLGYTF
TRBV3-1/TRBV3-2,TRBJ2-5,CASRKVGGAGYETQYF
TRBV29-1,TRBJ1-2,CSVVRGDYGYTF
TRBV3-1/TRBV3-2,TRBJ2-5,CASSQGAGGTEETQYF
TRBV21-1,TRBJ2-7,CASSASTWDKKHEQYF
TRBV29-1,TRBJ1-6,CSVSTDRNSPLHF
TRBV6-5,TRBJ2-2,CASSRTDSRELFF
TRBV18,TRBJ1-1,CASSPLRQNTEAFF
TRBV24-1,TRBJ2-1,CATSDGTFSYNEQFF
TRBV5-1,TRBJ2-1,CASSWGDSPYNEQFF
TRBV5-4,TRBJ2-7,CASSLVDRGHDEQYF
TRBV10-3,TRBJ1-1,CAISDVALGANTEAFF
TRBV6-5,TRBJ2-5,CASRTTGGVGTQYF
TRBV19,TRBJ2-3,CASMDFDTQYF
TRBV9,TRBJ2-3,CASSTWTGEGGTQYF
TRBV27,TRBJ2-3,CASSFRESTDTQYF
TRBV27,TRBJ2-2,CASSFLGSTGELFF
TRBV27,TRBJ2-4,CASSPTQGQGDVQYF
TRBV6-5,TRBJ1-6,CAMRRGNNSPLHF
TRBV27,TRBJ2-3,CASRPGLSTDTQYF
TRBV24-1,TRBJ2-1,CATSTREKQFF
TRBV2,TRBJ1-6,CASSEGQGYNSPLHF
TRBV7-3,TRBJ1-2,CASSLTGQAYGYTF
TRBV30,TRBJ1-5,CAWSVRQLSNQPQHF
TRBV28,TRBJ1-2,CASSLRQVNYYGYTF
TRBV6-5,TRBJ1-5,CASRVKGEGNQPQHF
TRBV4-1,TRBJ2-7,CASSPPPGAGEYEQYF
TRBV9,TRBJ1-1,CASRVGTGGNTEAFF
TRBV28,TRBJ1-4,CAISGVPNEKLFF
TRBV13,TRBJ2-1,CASSLTGLAGVNEQFF
TRBV6-5,TRBJ2-7,CASSYSGGRYSYEQYF
TRBV11-1,TRBJ1-1,CASSTQRNTEAFF
TRBV7-3,TRBJ2-7,CASSSDRGDEQYF
TRBV28,TRBJ2-3,CASSWPAALAGVADTQYF
TRBV27,TRBJ2-2,CASKEAGRITGELFF
TRBV6-6,TRBJ1-4,CASSPRGGLNEKLFF
TRBV2,TRBJ1-5,CASSETGQGSNQPQHF
TRBV15,TRBJ2-2,CATSRAFGTRNTGELFF
TRBV3-1/TRBV3-2,TRBJ2-7,CASSQAGSFYEQYF
TRBV6-5,TRBJ1-4,CASRLRTTNEKLFF
TRBV18,TRBJ2-7,CASSPGGLANGEQYF
TRBV14,TRBJ2-7,CASSQDNLNEQYF
TRBV6-6,TRBJ2-7,CASLSQGWGYEQYF